These 17 T cell receptor beta chains share one sample of origin, sequenced in a study of shared clonotypes between healthy human individuals. Only CD45RO-negative cells positively selected for CCR7 counted as naive CD8 cells, so terminally differentiated effector memory CD45RA+ cells were excluded. Repertoires were generated with immunoSEQ multiplex PCR, while TCRdb's copy carries only in-frame clones and drops some. The table records about 2 million clones, approximately 95% of them present only once. The sequenced material came from naive CD8+ T cells sorted from blood. These receptors were obtained from a man aged 18 to 35 in good health.

V is TRBV5-3 and J is TRBJ1-4; D not resolved. TRBV5-3 is filed as an ORF, its function uncertain. Trimming took off 5 bases at V and 7 bases at J, with 21 bases between the two ends. The CDR3 has 16 amino acids. CDR3 sequence: CARRRLFRVGGEKLFF. The CDR3, as DNA: TGTGCCAGAAGACGCCTGTTTAGGGTGGGTGGTGAAAAACTGTTTTTT.

This chain connects TRBV27 to TRBJ2-1; no definite D call. In germline, CDR1 is MNHEY, CDR2 SMNVEV (reference sequence). This CDR3 spans 14 amino acids. V was shortened by 6 bases and J by 6 bases, with 15 bases between the two germline ends. DNA of the CDR3: TGTGCCAGCAGCCACCGGGCTGATGGCAATGAGCAGTTCTTC. Translation gives CASSHRADGNEQFF.

This chain uses TRBV18 with TRBJ1-1; D may be TRBD1 (5 bases). Looked up from germline, CDR1 is KGHSH and CDR2 is LQKENI. The CDR3 loop spans 15 amino acids. V was clipped by 6 bases and J by 1 base, with 15 bases between them. This chain's CDR3 is CASSPTEGTNTEAFF. The CDR3 nucleotides read TGTGCCAGCTCCCCCACCGAGGGGACGAACACTGAAGCTTTCTTT.

The chain couples TRBV6-5 to TRBJ1-1; D might be TRBD1 (6 bases). CDR1 is MNHEY, CDR2 SVGAGI, per germline. This CDR3 contains 11 residues. The ends were cut back, 6 bases at V and 10 bases at J, with 12 bases in the middle. The chain's CDR3 is CASSPRGGAFF. For the CDR3, the DNA is TGTGCCAGCAGCCCGAGGGGGGGAGCTTTCTTT.

The chain combines TRBV7-2 with TRBJ2-7; 10 bases map to TRBD2. From germline, CDR1 is SGHTA and CDR2 FQGNSA. This CDR3 is 15 amino acids long. J lost 6 bases, V lost 7 bases, and 12 bases had no gene match. CDR3 DNA: TGTGCCAGCAAGCCCCTTCTAGCGGGAGACCCCGAGCAGTACTTC. Residues: CASKPLLAGDPEQYF.

The chain carries TRBV19 and TRBJ2-7; a weak D match, TRBD2 (5 bases). V lost 0 bases and J lost 2, with 20 bases in between. CDR3 size: 18 residues. Germline CDR1 is LNHDA and CDR2 is SQIVND (reference sequence). For the CDR3, the DNA is TGTGCCAGTAGTATAGATTGGCACGAAACCGGGATGACCTACGAGCAGTACTTC. Protein sequence: CASSIDWHETGMTYEQYF.

As for this clone: The same CDR3 can be traced to other DNA sequences in this sample. The chain carries TRBV5-1 and TRBJ2-7; the match to TRBD1 covers 8 bases. CDR3 length equals 14 residues. Looked up from germline, CDR1 is SGHRS and CDR2 is YFSETQ. Unmatched junction bases numbered 3, after V lost 2 bases and J lost 2 bases. The CDR3 is CASSFGQGTYEQYF. CDR3 coding DNA: TGCGCCAGCAGCTTCGGACAGGGAACCTACGAGCAGTACTTC.

The genes are TRBV2 and TRBJ1-5, with D uncertain. With 7 bases removed from V and 4 bases from J, the gap between germline ends came to 11 bases. The CDR3 has 13 residues. Germline values: CDR1 SNHLY, CDR2 FYNNEI. The CDR3 is CASKRVWNQPQHF. Written as DNA, the CDR3 is TGTGCCAGCAAGAGAGTCTGGAATCAGCCCCAGCATTTT.

The chain combines TRBV27 with TRBJ2-7; TRBD1 agrees at 9 bases. V lost 5 bases, J lost 2 bases, and 10 bases stayed unmatched. This CDR3 region has 16 residues. CDR1 and CDR2 from the germline V gene are MNHEY and SMNVEV (reference sequence). CDR3 sequence reads: CASSPSRTGVTYEQYF. CDR3 sequence (DNA): TGTGCCAGCAGTCCCAGCCGGACAGGGGTGACCTACGAGCAGTACTTC.

The gene calls are TRBV4-1 and TRBJ1-1; D is unclear. Trimming removed 1 base from V and 1 base from J, with 7 bases in between. Germline CDR1 and CDR2: MGHRA and YSYEKL. This CDR3 comprises 14 residues. CDR3 in DNA: TGCGCCAGCAGCCAAGTATACCCGAACACTGAAGCTTTCTTT. Protein sequence: CASSQVYPNTEAFF.

This chain uses TRBV4-3 with TRBJ1-2, with TRBD1 matching 9 bases. This CDR3 is 17 amino acids long. Germline V gene data show CDR1 as LGHNA and CDR2 as YSLEER. V lost 2 bases, J lost 0 bases, and 7 bases stayed unmatched. The CDR3 nucleotides read TGCGCCAGCAGCCAAACCGGGACAGGGCTCACTAACTATGGCTACACCTTC. This gives the protein CASSQTGTGLTNYGYTF.

Concerning this clone: Distinct nucleotide sequences in the sample also encode this CDR3. V is TRBV7-2 and J is TRBJ2-1; 7 nucleotides align to TRBD2. In germline, CDR1 is SGHTA, CDR2 FQGNSA. The V gene end was trimmed by 1 base and the J gene end by 4 bases; junction bases not matched to a gene: 4. The CDR3 loop spans 15 amino acids. CDR3 sequence (DNA): TGTGCCAGCAGCTTAGACCCGGGAGGATACAATGAGCAGTTCTTC. Its protein product is CASSLDPGGYNEQFF.

The chain links TRBV5-6 to TRBJ1-4; D might be TRBD1 (6 bases). The CDR3 has 13 amino acids. Looked up from germline, CDR1 is SGHDT and CDR2 is YYEEEE. Trimming removed 4 bases at V and 6 bases at J, with 10 bases between. The CDR3 nucleotides are TGTGCCAGCAGCAGAGGGGGGGATGAAAAACTGTTTTTT. It specifies CASSRGGDEKLFF. The entire variable domain, with the rest obtained from reference TRBV5-6 and TRBJ1-4, is as follows: DAGVTQSPTHLIKTRGQQVTLRCSPKSGHDTVSWYQQALGQGPQFIFQYYEEEERQRGNFPDRFSGHQFPNYSSELNVNALLLGDSALYLCASSRGGDEKLFFGSGTQLSVL.

This chain joins TRBV30 and TRBJ1-1; D possibly corresponds to TRBD1 (5 bases). Germline CDR1 is GTSNPN and CDR2 is SVGIG (reference sequence). CDR3 length equals 12 residues. V lost 3 bases, J lost 8 bases, and 13 bases lay in between. CDR3 loop: CAWRPTSGEAFF. DNA of the CDR3: TGTGCCTGGAGGCCCACCTCAGGGGAAGCTTTCTTT.

The V gene is TRBV29-1, the J gene TRBJ1-2, with TRBD1 matching over 7 bases. With V trimmed by 7 bases and J by 4 bases, 6 bases remained unmatched. The CDR3 contains 12 residues. The V gene's germline CDR1 is SQVTM and CDR2 ANQGSEA. CDR3 sequence (DNA): TGCAGCGCTGTGGGGACAGCCTATGGCTACACCTTC. Translated: CSAVGTAYGYTF.

The CDR3 DNA reads TGTGCCAGCAGCCCCCCCCTGGGGACTCCTACAGATACGCAGTATTTT. Translated: CASSPPLGTPTDTQYF. The rearrangement links TRBV7-9 to TRBJ2-3, with a possible D match to TRBD2 (6 bases). The V gene's germline CDR1 is SEHNR and CDR2 FQNEAQ (reference sequence). V was shortened by 5 bases and J by 3 bases, with 18 bases between the two germline ends. This CDR3 spans 16 amino acids.

The chain combines TRBV27 with TRBJ2-3, with 10 bases fitting TRBD2. V dropped 6 bases and J dropped 2; count of bases not matched to a gene: 8. The CDR3 length is 16 residues. Germline V gene sequence: CDR1 MNHEY, CDR2 SMNVEV (reference sequence). Written as DNA, the CDR3 is TGTGCCAGCAGACCTCTAGCGGGAGTAAACACAGATACGCAGTATTTT. Amino acid sequence: CASRPLAGVNTDTQYF.